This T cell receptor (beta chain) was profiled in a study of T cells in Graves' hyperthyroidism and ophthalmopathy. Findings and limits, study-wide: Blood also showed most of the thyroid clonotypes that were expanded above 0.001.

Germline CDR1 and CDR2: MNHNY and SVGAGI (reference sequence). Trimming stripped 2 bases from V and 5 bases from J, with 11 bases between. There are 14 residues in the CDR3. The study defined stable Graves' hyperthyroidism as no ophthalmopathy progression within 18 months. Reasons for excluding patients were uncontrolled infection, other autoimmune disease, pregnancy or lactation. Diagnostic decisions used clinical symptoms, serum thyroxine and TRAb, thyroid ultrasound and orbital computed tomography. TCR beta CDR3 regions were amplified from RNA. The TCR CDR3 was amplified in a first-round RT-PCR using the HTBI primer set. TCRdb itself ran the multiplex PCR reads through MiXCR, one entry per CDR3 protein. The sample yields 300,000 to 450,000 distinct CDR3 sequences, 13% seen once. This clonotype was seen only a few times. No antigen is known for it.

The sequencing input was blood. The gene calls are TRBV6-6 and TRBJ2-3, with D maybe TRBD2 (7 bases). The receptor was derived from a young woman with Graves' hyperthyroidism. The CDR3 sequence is CASSYRGAKDTQYF. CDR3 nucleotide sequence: TGTGCCAGCAGTTACCGGGGGGCAAAAGATACGCAGTATTTT.